Listed below are T cell receptor beta chains from one sample, sequenced in a study of T-cell memory formation after mild COVID-19. TCRdb passed the 5' RACE reads through MiXCR, listing each CDR3 protein once. The repertoire holds about 470,000 distinct CDR3 sequences, with around 25% as singletons. The specimen sequenced was PBMCs or a T cell subset sorted from them (not recorded which). The receptors shown here come from an adult woman who had mild COVID-19 (a few samples of this study predate the infection). Cell type and time point are not known. The CDR3 runs from the conserved cysteine through the conserved F or W. Fields, in order: clone size, V gene, D gene, J gene, CDR3 DNA, CDR3 protein. A D gene is named only where the DNA matches it firmly. Clone size is not always given. Where it is, it says once, few, many or a class for expanded clones.

NA	TRBV6-5	NA	TRBJ2-5	TGTGCCAGCAGTTATTTCCGACAGGGAGGAGAGACCCAGTACTTC	CASSYFRQGGETQYF
few	TRBV6-6	NA	TRBJ1-5	TGTGCCAGCAGCCACGGAGGTCGGCAGCAAGCACATCAGCCCCAGCATTTT	CASSHGGRQQAHQPQHF
NA	TRBV5-1	NA	TRBJ2-7	TGCGCCAGCAGCTCGGACTTCCTGAGCTCCTACGAGCAGTACTTC	CASSSDFLSSYEQYF
NA	TRBV9	NA	TRBJ1-1	TGTGCCAGCAGCGTAGATCCGTGGCAGACTGAAGCTTTCTTT	CASSVDPWQTEAFF
NA	TRBV4-2	NA	TRBJ2-7	TGTGCCAGCAGCCAGGAGGGGCGGGACGAGCAGTACTTC	CASSQEGRDEQYF
NA	TRBV11-3	TRBD2	TRBJ2-5	TGTGCCAGCAGCTTAGATCCCGTACTAGCGGGAGTAGGTCAGACCCAGTACTTC	CASSLDPVLAGVGQTQYF
NA	TRBV12-3/TRBV12-4	NA	TRBJ2-7	TGTGCCAGCAGTTTGGGTCAAGGGAGGCACGAGCAGTACTTC	CASSLGQGRHEQYF
NA	TRBV6-2/TRBV6-3	NA	TRBJ2-6	TGTGCCAGCAGTTACGATCGGGGAAAGCTCTCTGGGGCCAACGTCCTGACTTTC	CASSYDRGKLSGANVLTF
few	TRBV6-4	NA	TRBJ2-1	TGTGCCAGCAGTCCCCAGGGCAGTTTTTTGAATGAGCAGTTCTTC	CASSPQGSFLNEQFF
NA	TRBV5-6	NA	TRBJ1-5	TGTGCCAGCAGCCGGGAGGGCCTTGGGGATCAGCCCCAGCATTTT	CASSREGLGDQPQHF
NA	TRBV7-2	TRBD1	TRBJ2-3	TGTGCCAGCAGCTTACGACAGGGCCGCAGGGATACGCAGTATTTT	CASSLRQGRRDTQYF
NA	TRBV7-9	NA	TRBJ2-7	TGTGCCAGCAGCGCCGGGACGGGGACGGTCTACGAGCAGTACTTC	CASSAGTGTVYEQYF
NA	TRBV11-2	NA	TRBJ1-1	TGTGCCAGCAGCCGCGGACAGTGGAACACTGAAGCTTTCTTT	CASSRGQWNTEAFF
NA	TRBV7-9	TRBD1	TRBJ1-5	TGTGCCAGCAGCTTGGGTCAGGGGGCATTCCCCAATCAGCCCCAGCATTTT	CASSLGQGAFPNQPQHF
NA	TRBV20-1	TRBD1	TRBJ2-7	TGCAGTGCTAGAGGACAGTGGGACAGGGACTACGAGCAGTACTTC	CSARGQWDRDYEQYF
NA	TRBV7-9	TRBD2	TRBJ2-7	TGTGCCAGCAGCAGAGCGGGAGGGCCGGGCGAGCAGTACTTC	CASSRAGGPGEQYF
NA	TRBV25-1	NA	TRBJ1-2	TGTGCCAGCAGTGAAATGGGGGATGGCTATGGCTACACCTTC	CASSEMGDGYGYTF
few	TRBV9	NA	TRBJ2-5	TGTGCCAGCAGCCACAACAGCGGAGGGGTTGGGACCCAGTACTTC	CASSHNSGGVGTQYF
few	TRBV6-2/TRBV6-3	NA	TRBJ2-7	TGTGCCAGCAGTTCGTACGGGGGAGTCTACGAGCAGTACTTC	CASSSYGGVYEQYF
NA	TRBV5-1	NA	TRBJ2-5	TGCGCCAGCAGATCTACCCAAGAGACCCAGTACTTC	CASRSTQETQYF
NA	TRBV20-1	NA	TRBJ2-1	TGCAGTGCTAGGGAAGAAGGGGCGGTGAACGATGAGCAGTTCTTC	CSAREEGAVNDEQFF
few	TRBV5-4	TRBD2	TRBJ2-2	TGTGCCAGCAGGGGACTAGCGGATTCCGGGGAGCTGTTTTTT	CASRGLADSGELFF
few	TRBV11-2	TRBD2	TRBJ2-5	TGTGCCAGCACCAACCGGGAGGGGTTGGAGACCCAGTACTTC	CASTNREGLETQYF
NA	TRBV6-1	NA	TRBJ2-3	TGTGCCAGCAGCTACGGAGGGAGCGCGGGGACAGATACGCAGTATTTT	CASSYGGSAGTDTQYF
few	TRBV7-9	NA	TRBJ2-3	TGTGCCAGTACCCGGTTCACTTCAGATACGCAGTATTTT	CASTRFTSDTQYF
few	TRBV11-1	TRBD2	TRBJ2-2	TGTGCCAGCAGCTTGTTACTAGCGGGAGGGCCCGGGGAGCTGTTTTTT	CASSLLLAGGPGELFF
NA	TRBV6-1	TRBD2	TRBJ2-1	TGTGCCAGCAGTGAAAAGGCGGTAGCGGGGGCCTCATGGGATGAGCAGTTCTTC	CASSEKAVAGASWDEQFF
NA	TRBV2	NA	TRBJ1-5	TGTGCCAGCCGCGGGGGGCCCAATAGCAATCAGCCCCAGCATTTT	CASRGGPNSNQPQHF
few	TRBV5-1	NA	TRBJ1-5	TGCGCCAGCAGCCCCACAGGTGGAGGGTTCAATCAGCCCCAGCATTTT	CASSPTGGGFNQPQHF
few	TRBV12-3/TRBV12-4	TRBD2	TRBJ2-2	TGTGCCAGCAGTTTAAGCGGGAAGCTGTTTTTT	CASSLSGKLFF
many	TRBV5-1	NA	TRBJ1-4	TGCGCCAGCAGCTTGGGTCAGGGAAGGGAAAAACTGTTTTTT	CASSLGQGREKLFF
NA	TRBV29-1	TRBD2	TRBJ2-5	TGCAGCGGTACTAGCGGGAAAGAGACCCAGTACTTC	CSGTSGKETQYF
few	TRBV5-1	TRBD2	TRBJ2-3	TGCGCCAGCAGCCCCCTAGCGGGAGCCCTCGGGGCAGATACGCAGTATTTT	CASSPLAGALGADTQYF
few	TRBV12-3/TRBV12-4	NA	TRBJ2-3	TGTGCCAGCAGCCTTAGCGGCGAAAGTGATACGCAGTATTTT	CASSLSGESDTQYF
NA	TRBV12-3/TRBV12-4	NA	TRBJ2-7	TGTGCCAGCACTCTAGATGGGGGGTTACGGTTCTACGAGCAGTACTTC	CASTLDGGLRFYEQYF
NA	TRBV6-5	NA	TRBJ1-1	TGTGCCAGCAGTTACTCGAACCGTGCGAACACTGAAGCTTTCTTT	CASSYSNRANTEAFF
few	TRBV6-2/TRBV6-3	NA	TRBJ1-1	TGTGCCAGCAGTTACGGACCGCTTGGGCGGCAGCTGAACATGAACACTGAAGCTTTCTTT	CASSYGPLGRQLNMNTEAFF
few	TRBV5-4	TRBD2	TRBJ2-2	TGTGCCAGCAGCTTTGACGAGCGGGGGGTATACACCGGGGAGCTGTTTTTT	CASSFDERGVYTGELFF
NA	TRBV25-1	TRBD2	TRBJ2-5	TGTGCCAGCAGTGGGGACTCCGGGGGGGAAGAGACCCAGTACTTC	CASSGDSGGEETQYF
once	TRBV6-5	NA	TRBJ1-6	TGTGCCAGCAGTTCGAGGGAGGGACGGCTGGGTGTTTCACCCCTCCACTTT	CASSSREGRLGVSPLHF
NA	TRBV30	TRBD2	TRBJ2-1	TGTGCCTGGAGTAGAGTAGCGGGAGGCGCCTACAATGAGCAGTTCTTC	CAWSRVAGGAYNEQFF
NA	TRBV25-1	TRBD2	TRBJ2-7	TGTGCCAGCAGTTCAACGGGAGGCCTTTCCTACGAGCAGTACTTC	CASSSTGGLSYEQYF
NA	TRBV4-3	NA	TRBJ2-7	TGCGCCAGCAGCCAAGCCCCCACGGAGCTTGGGGAGCAGTACTTC	CASSQAPTELGEQYF
NA	TRBV20-1	TRBD1	TRBJ1-5	TGCAGTGCTAGCATGGACAGGGTCAATCAGCCCCAGCATTTT	CSASMDRVNQPQHF
few	TRBV9	NA	TRBJ2-3	TGTGCCAGCAGCGTAGCTACAGGGTTAGGCACAGATACGCAGTATTTT	CASSVATGLGTDTQYF
few	TRBV5-1	NA	TRBJ1-2	TGCGCCAGCAGCTTCCTAGATGCAGGCTACACCTTC	CASSFLDAGYTF
few	TRBV19	TRBD1	TRBJ1-1	TGTGCCAGTAGCCTCTCCCGGGGACAGGGTCGGGCTGAAGCTTTCTTT	CASSLSRGQGRAEAFF
NA	TRBV20-1	NA	TRBJ2-5	TGCAGTGCTAGCCGCAGGGAAGAGACCCAGTACTTC	CSASRREETQYF
NA	TRBV7-9	NA	TRBJ2-5	TGTGCCAGCAGCTGGGACCCAGCGGAGACCCAGTACTTC	CASSWDPAETQYF
few	TRBV9	TRBD2	TRBJ2-3	TGTGCCAGCAGCCTAATAGCGGGGGAGGCAGATACGCAGTATTTT	CASSLIAGEADTQYF